Following are 8 T cell receptor beta chains from one sample sequenced in a study of T cells in women clearing cervical HPV infection. The assay was immunoSEQ multiplex PCR, and TCRdb's table has in-frame clones only and misses some. The sample table includes 31,000 or so clones. The sequencing sample was made of blood buffy coat. The origin of the receptors is a woman aged 18 to 75 with a cervical HPV16 infection that either progressed to CIN3+ or cleared (not recorded which).

Comment on this clone: The CDR3 extends 3 residues past the end of the read, so its final part is completed from the germline J gene. The genes are TRBV30 and TRBJ2-3; maybe TRBD2 (7 bases). This CDR3 region has 15 residues. CDR1 GTSNPN and CDR2 SVGIG come from the germline V gene (reference sequence). The CDR3 sequence: CAWSNDRGAQETQYF. The CDR3 DNA, read in part, is TGTGCCTGGAGTAACGATCGGGGGGCCCAAGAGACG.

Details on this clone: Its ends do not fully match the called genes, so a read error is possible. The read terminates 3 residues ahead of where the CDR3 ends, so the germline J gene completes it. The genes are TRBV29-1 and TRBJ1-1, with 7 bases lining up with TRBD1. The CDR3 contains 13 residues. CDR1 SQVTM and CDR2 ANQGSEA come from the germline V gene. This CDR3 is CSVHRGENTDAFF. The covered CDR3 bases are TGCAGCGTCCACAGGGGCGAGAACACTGAC.

Details on this clone: Mismatch with germline at one junction end may stem from a read error. The CDR3 extends 3 residues past the end of the read, so its final part is completed from the germline J gene. The V gene is TRBV6-1, the J gene TRBJ1-1; D uncertain. The CDR3 is 14 residues long. CDR1 is MNHNS and CDR2 is SASEGT in the germline V gene. CDR3 sequence reads: CASSEAGRNTEAFF. The sequenced CDR3 bases are TGTGCCAGCAGCGAAGCGGGCAGAAACACTGAA.

Regarding this clone: The observed sequence ends 3 residues before the CDR3 terminus, with the missing tail filled in from the germline J gene. V gene TRBV20-1 combines with J gene TRBJ2-3, with D unclear. Germline lookup yields CDR1 DFQATT and CDR2 SNEGSKA (reference sequence). This CDR3 has 14 amino acids. V lost 5 bases to trimming and J lost 2 bases, with 14 bases between them. CDR3 amino acids: CSASGRDLTDTQYF. Incomplete CDR3 DNA: TGCAGTGCTTCAGGTCGCGATCTCACAGATACG.

Worth noting for this clone: The read halts 3 residues ahead of the CDR3 end, with the missing end drawn from the germline J gene. The chain employs TRBV7-2 and TRBJ1-5; perhaps TRBD1 as D (6 bases). CDR3 length: 14 residues. The germline V gene has CDR1 SGHTA and CDR2 FQGNSA. Trimming stripped 5 bases from V and 8 bases from J, with 16 bases between. CDR3 DNA (partial): TGTGCCAGCAGCCCCCGTTCAGGGGAGAAGCCC. Amino acids: CASSPRSGEKP. The complete CDR3 sequence is CASSPRSGEKPQHF.

About this clone itself: The read terminates 3 residues before the CDR3 end, so the remaining end is supplied by the germline J gene. The chain joins TRBV12-3 or TRBV12-4 to TRBJ1-1, with a tentative D call TRBD1 (5 bases). V was trimmed by 0 bases and J by 4 bases, leaving 9 bases between them. This CDR3 region has 14 residues. Partial CDR3 DNA: TGTGCCAGCAGTTTAGCAGGGGCGAGCACTGAA. As protein: CASSLAGASTE. The entire CDR3 sequence reads CASSLAGASTEAFF.

On this clone itself: The read finishes 3 residues shy of the CDR3 end, and the germline J gene is used to complete it. The V gene is TRBV20-1, the J gene TRBJ1-6, with D uncertain. The CDR3 runs 15 residues. Germline assignment: CDR1 DFQATT and CDR2 SNEGSKA (reference sequence). V lost 1 base and J 4 bases, leaving 11 bases between the germline ends. Here the CDR3 reads CSARVTASYNSPLHF. The DNA read from the CDR3 is TGCAGTGCTAGAGTAACAGCCTCTTATAATTCACCC.

With respect to this clone: The missing CDR3 end, 3 residues past where the read stops, is filled in from the germline J gene. V gene TRBV15 combines with J gene TRBJ2-3; 8 nucleotides match TRBD2. The CDR3 is 17 amino acids. J lost 6 bases, V lost 0 bases, and 11 bases had no gene match. The V gene's germline CDR1 is LNHNV and CDR2 YYDKDF (reference sequence). CDR3 sequence reads: CATSRDRGSGNADTQYF. Partial CDR3 DNA: TGTGCCACCAGCAGAGATCGGGGTAGCGGGAATGCGGATACG.